The rows below give T cell receptor beta chains drawn from one sample of a study of cytomegalovirus exposure and HLA in healthy donors. Assay used: immunoSEQ multiplex PCR; TCRdb lists only in-frame clones, some missing. The sample consists of roughly 180,000 clones, around 77% of them appearing once. Sequences were obtained from PBMCs. Source of these receptors: a woman under 40 in good health and CMV-seronegative. CDR3s include the opening cysteine and the closing phenylalanine or tryptophan. The D gene is left open where the match is weak. The size of a clone is reported for some rows only, either as once, few or many, or as a class for expanded clones.

J gene | V gene | D gene | clone size | CDR3 DNA | CDR3 protein
TRBJ1-2 | TRBV5-1 | . | few | TGCGCCAGCAGCTTAGAGAGAGCGTATGGCTACACCTTC | CASSLERAYGYTF
TRBJ2-3 | TRBV9 | TRBD2 | . | TGTGCCAGCAGCGCGACTAGCGGGGGGACAGATACGCAGTATTTT | CASSATSGGTDTQYF
TRBJ2-5 | TRBV25-1 | . | . | TGTGCCAGCAGTGAATATGGAAGGGGTTTGGTGGAGACCCAGTACTTC | CASSEYGRGLVETQYF
TRBJ1-5 | TRBV19 | . | . | TGTGCCAGTAGCCAGGCCAGATATAGCAATCAGCCCCAGCATTTT | CASSQARYSNQPQHF
TRBJ2-7 | TRBV30 | . | few | TGTGCCTGGAGTGGCAGGGTCCTTTCATCCTACGAGCAGTACTTC | CAWSGRVLSSYEQYF
TRBJ2-7 | TRBV10-1 | . | . | TGCGCCACCGACTTCCCGGGACACCCTTACTACGAGCAGTACTTC | CATDFPGHPYYEQYF
TRBJ2-7 | TRBV20-1 | . | . | TGCAGTGCTAGAGAGACAGCCGAGCAGTACTTC | CSARETAEQYF
TRBJ2-3 | TRBV29-1 | TRBD1 | . | TGCAGCGTCCACAGGGGGCACTTATCAGATACGCAGTATTTT | CSVHRGHLSDTQYF
TRBJ1-2 | TRBV19 | TRBD1 | . | TGTGCCAGTAAAGATAGGGACAGTGAGGGCTACACCTTC | CASKDRDSEGYTF
TRBJ2-1 | TRBV9 | . | . | TGTGCCAGCAGCGTAGCGGGGGGCAACAATGAGCAGTTCTTC | CASSVAGGNNEQFF
TRBJ2-3 | TRBV2 | TRBD1 | . | TGTGCCAGCGGACAGGGACCAACAGATACGCAGTATTTT | CASGQGPTDTQYF
TRBJ1-1 | TRBV9 | . | . | TGTGCCAGCAGCGTAGCCCTTGCGGCAGCCGCTGAAGCTTTCTTT | CASSVALAAAAEAFF
TRBJ2-7 | TRBV27 | . | . | TGTGCCAGCAGTTCCTACGTAGATTCCTACGAGCAGTACTTC | CASSSYVDSYEQYF
TRBJ2-3 | TRBV9 | . | . | TGTGCCAGCAGCGTAGTGGAGGCAGATACGCAGTATTTT | CASSVVEADTQYF
TRBJ2-2 | TRBV18 | TRBD2 | . | TGTGCCAGCTCACCGGGACTAGCCACTTATAGCACCGGGGAGCTGTTTTTT | CASSPGLATYSTGELFF
TRBJ2-7 | TRBV4-3 | . | . | TGCGCCAGCAGCCAAGATCGGGCAGGGGCCTCCTACGAGCAGTACTTC | CASSQDRAGASYEQYF
TRBJ2-7 | TRBV19 | TRBD1 | . | TGTGCCAGTAGTACCCCGGGACAGGCCTACGAGCAGTACTTC | CASSTPGQAYEQYF
TRBJ2-5 | TRBV29-1 | TRBD1 | once | TGCAGCGTTGAGGCAAGACAGGGGACGGAGACCCAGTACTTC | CSVEARQGTETQYF
TRBJ1-6 | TRBV4-3 | . | once | TGCGCCAGCAGCCAAGATGAGGACTATAATTCACCCCTCCACTTT | CASSQDEDYNSPLHF
TRBJ2-3 | TRBV5-6 | . | . | TGTGCCAGCAGCTCGGGGTGGACCCCTCACCCTAGCACAGATACGCAGTATTTT | CASSSGWTPHPSTDTQYF
TRBJ2-1 | TRBV7-2 | TRBD2 | . | TGTGCCAGCAGCTTCCTGGGGCCACTAGCGGAGCAGTTCTTC | CASSFLGPLAEQFF
TRBJ2-7 | TRBV7-8 | . | few | TGTGCCAGCAGCGAGACCTACGAGCAGTACTTC | CASSETYEQYF
TRBJ2-5 | TRBV11-2 | TRBD2 | . | TGTGCCAGCAGCTTAGTTCTAGCGGGGGGGCGGGAGACCCAGTACTTC | CASSLVLAGGRETQYF
TRBJ1-1 | TRBV7-9 | . | once | TGTGCCAGCAGCCACCACTCGAGCAGGGGCCCCCCCGAAGCTTTCTTT | CASSHHSSRGPPEAFF
TRBJ1-2 | TRBV29-1 | . | few | TGCAGCGTAACGGTACCGGCTAACTATGGCTACACCTTC | CSVTVPANYGYTF
TRBJ2-1 | TRBV30 | TRBD2 | . | TGTGCCTGGAGTAGAACTAGCGTAAACCGAAATGAGCAGTTCTTC | CAWSRTSVNRNEQFF
TRBJ2-2 | TRBV9 | . | . | TGTGCCAGCAGCGTAGATCCAGGGCTTACCGGGGAGCTGTTTTTT | CASSVDPGLTGELFF
TRBJ2-5 | TRBV4-3 | TRBD2 | . | TGCGCCAGCAGCCAAGTTAGCGGGGGGCTGAAGACCCAGTACTTC | CASSQVSGGLKTQYF
TRBJ1-3 | TRBV7-9 | TRBD1 | . | TGTGCCAGCAGCCTCAACAGGGGGACCTCTGGAAACACCATATATTTT | CASSLNRGTSGNTIYF
TRBJ2-2 | TRBV7-3 | TRBD1 | . | TGTGCCAGCAGCTTGCTGGGACAGGGATTGCCCGGGGAGCTGTTTTTT | CASSLLGQGLPGELFF
TRBJ2-1 | TRBV14 | TRBD2 | . | TGTGCCAGCAGCCCGGGACTAGCGGGCTACGGTGAGCAGTTCTTC | CASSPGLAGYGEQFF
TRBJ2-3 | TRBV29-1 | . | . | TGCAGCGTTGGAGCTACAGATACGCAGTATTTT | CSVGATDTQYF